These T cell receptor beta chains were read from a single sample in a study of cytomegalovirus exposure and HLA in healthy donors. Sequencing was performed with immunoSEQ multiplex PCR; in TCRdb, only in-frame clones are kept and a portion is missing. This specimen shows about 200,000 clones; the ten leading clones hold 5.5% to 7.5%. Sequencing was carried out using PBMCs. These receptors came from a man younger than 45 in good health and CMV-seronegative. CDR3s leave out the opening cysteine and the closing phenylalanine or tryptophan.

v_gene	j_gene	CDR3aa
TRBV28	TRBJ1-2	ASRGAQGNDYGYT
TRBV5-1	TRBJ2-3	ASLSGGFSTDTQY
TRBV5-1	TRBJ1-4	ASSARTATNEKLF
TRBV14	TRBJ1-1	ASSQDQGRTEAF
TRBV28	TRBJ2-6	ASSDPGVAGANVLT
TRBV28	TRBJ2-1	ASSSVGTSGNEQF
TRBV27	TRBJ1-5	ASKGRVDGNQPQH
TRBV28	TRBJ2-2	ASSLGGLAGGPGSTGELF
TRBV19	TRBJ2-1	ASSNRQGQAF
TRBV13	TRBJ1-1	ASSPGGANTEAF
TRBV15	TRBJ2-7	ATGGRPTSPYEQY
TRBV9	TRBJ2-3	ASSVMSSGSTDTQY
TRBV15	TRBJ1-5	ATSRVSGAGVQPQH
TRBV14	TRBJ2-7	ASSPGFSPAEQY
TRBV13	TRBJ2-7	ASSLGRLAGGRSSYEQY
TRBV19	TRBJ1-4	ASSPPKGANEKLF
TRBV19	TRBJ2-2	ASSRQGTNTGELF
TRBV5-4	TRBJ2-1	ASSFPSGGTSYNEQF
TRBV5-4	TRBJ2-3	ASSLDASGITDTQY
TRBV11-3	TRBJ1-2	ASSLEPASGYT
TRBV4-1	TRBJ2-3	ASSQGLDTQY
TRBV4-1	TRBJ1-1	ASSQEGLNTEAF
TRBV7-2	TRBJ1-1	ASSSTPNTEAF
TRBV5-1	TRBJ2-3	ASSFGGSRKADTQY
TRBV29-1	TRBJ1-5	SVGGQFNQPQH
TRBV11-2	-	ASSNTGAYPYEQY
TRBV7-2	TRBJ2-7	ASSPSQGPTYEQY
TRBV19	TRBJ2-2	ASSIWSSNTGELF
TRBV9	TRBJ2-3	ASSVFGLPWTDTQY
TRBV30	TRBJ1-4	ACAPGQGVEKLF
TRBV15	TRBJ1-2	ATSRATDYGYT
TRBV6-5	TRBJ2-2	ASSYRPSGRAGELF
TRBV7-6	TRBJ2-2	ASSPRWEDTGELF
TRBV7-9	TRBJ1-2	ASSLGLDRGYYGYT
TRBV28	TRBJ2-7	ASKVGGRYEQY
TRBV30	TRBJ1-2	AGGSSGYT